This TCR beta chain was identified during a study of preoperative IRX-2 immunotherapy in early breast cancer. Method: immunoSEQ multiplex PCR; TCRdb's copy keeps in-frame clones and lacks some. In the table there are about 23,000 clones, approximately 92% of which are singletons. Regarding treatment: preoperative locoregional IRX-2 cytokine immunotherapy. Patients received preoperative, locoregional IRX-2 cytokine immunotherapy in a phase Ib study. V lost 3 bases and J lost 4; bases outside the gene matches: 16. Germline V gene lookup returns CDR1 LNHDA and CDR2 SQIVND (reference sequence). The CDR3 consists of 19 residues.

The TCR sequence derives from a human donor with breast cancer. The chain uses TRBV19 and TRBJ2-1, with 9 bases fitting TRBD2. Sequencing was performed on tumor tissue, taken after IRX-2 immunotherapy. CDR3 in DNA: TGTGCCAGTAGTATCCGAGGAATCCTACTAGCGGGTTTTTACAATGAGCAGTTCTTC. This gives the protein CASSIRGILLAGFYNEQFF.